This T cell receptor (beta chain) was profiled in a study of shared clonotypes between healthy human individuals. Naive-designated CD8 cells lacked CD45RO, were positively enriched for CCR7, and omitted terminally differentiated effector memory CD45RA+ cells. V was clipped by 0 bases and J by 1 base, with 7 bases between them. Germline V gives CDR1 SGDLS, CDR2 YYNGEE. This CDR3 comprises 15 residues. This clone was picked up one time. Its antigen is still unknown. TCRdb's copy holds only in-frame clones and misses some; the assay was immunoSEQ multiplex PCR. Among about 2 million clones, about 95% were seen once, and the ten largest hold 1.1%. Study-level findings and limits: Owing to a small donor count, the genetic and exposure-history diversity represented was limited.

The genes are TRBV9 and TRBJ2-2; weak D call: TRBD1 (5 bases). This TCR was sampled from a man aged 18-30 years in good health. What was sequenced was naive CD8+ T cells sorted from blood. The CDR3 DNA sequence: TGTGCCAGCAGCGTAGGGACATGGAACACCGGGGAGCTGTTTTTT. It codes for CASSVGTWNTGELFF. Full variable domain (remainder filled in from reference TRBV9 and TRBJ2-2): DSGVTQTPKHLITATGQRVTLRCSPRSGDLSVYWYQQSLDQGLQFLIQYYNGEERAKGNILERFSAQQFPDLHSELNLSSLELGDSALYFCASSVGTWNTGELFFGEGSRLTVL.